This TCR beta chain was captured in a study of blood T cell repertoires in COVID-19. Method: immunoSEQ multiplex PCR; TCRdb's copy keeps in-frame clones and lacks some. Of around 320,000 clones in the sample, around 89% were seen once. The CDR3 is made up of 14 amino acids. Germline V gene sequence: CDR1 SGDLS, CDR2 YYNGEE. V gave up 4 bases and J gave up 4 bases, with 11 bases separating them. The V and J genes are TRBV9 and TRBJ2-2; the D gene is possibly TRBD2 (5 bases). The specimen sequenced was PBMCs or T cells enriched from blood (not recorded which). The clonotype originates from a woman younger than 30 with acute COVID-19. The CDR3 bases are TGTGCCAGCAGCATACAAGGACTCACCGGGGAGCTGTTTTTT. It specifies CASSIQGLTGELFF.